There are many counts of the clone carrying this T cell receptor (beta chain). What it binds is not known. Trimming removed 1 base from V and 4 bases from J, with 12 bases in between. Per germline, CDR1 SGHRS and CDR2 YFSETQ. The CDR3 has 15 amino acids. The entry originates in a study of T-cell memory formation after mild COVID-19. Study at large: Clusters were largely donor specific.

General study results and limits: Pre-infection memory already had some responding clones, implying cross-reactive memory joined. While clones contracting from day 15 to 85 were balanced between CD4 and CD8, later expanders leaned CD4+.

The 5'RACE method, run with constant-segment primers, produced TCR alpha and TCR beta cDNA libraries (carrying sample barcodes and UMIs). TCRdb processed the 5' RACE reads anew with MiXCR; each CDR3 protein has one entry. The sample includes over 45,000 distinct CDR3 sequences, 9.3% of them seen just once. Input material: PBMCs or a T cell subset sorted from them (not recorded which). The TCR sequence derives from an adult woman who had mild COVID-19 (a few samples of this study predate the infection). Cell type and time point are not known. This chain links TRBV5-1 with TRBJ2-1; the D gene is possibly TRBD1 (6 bases). For the CDR3, the DNA is TGCGCCAGCAGCTTGTCCAGGGGAATATACAATGAGCAGTTCTTC. Translation gives CASSLSRGIYNEQFF.